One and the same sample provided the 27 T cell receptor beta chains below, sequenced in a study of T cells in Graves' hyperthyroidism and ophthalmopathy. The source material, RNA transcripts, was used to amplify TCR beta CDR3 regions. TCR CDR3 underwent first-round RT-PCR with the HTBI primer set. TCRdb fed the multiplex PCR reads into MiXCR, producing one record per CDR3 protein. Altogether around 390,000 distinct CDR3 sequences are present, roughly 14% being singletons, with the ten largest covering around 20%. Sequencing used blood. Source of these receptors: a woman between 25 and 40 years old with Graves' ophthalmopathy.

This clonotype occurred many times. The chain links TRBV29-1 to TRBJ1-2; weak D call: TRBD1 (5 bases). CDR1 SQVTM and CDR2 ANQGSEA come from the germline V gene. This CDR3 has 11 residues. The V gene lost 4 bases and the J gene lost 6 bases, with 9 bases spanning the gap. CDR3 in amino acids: CSVAGQHGYTF. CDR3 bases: TGCAGCGTTGCAGGGCAGCATGGCTACACCTTC.

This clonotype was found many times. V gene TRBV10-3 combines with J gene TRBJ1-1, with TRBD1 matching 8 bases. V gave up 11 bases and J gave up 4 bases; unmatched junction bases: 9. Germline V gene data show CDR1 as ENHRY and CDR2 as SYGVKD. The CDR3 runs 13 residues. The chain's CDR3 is CASQGAVGTEAFF. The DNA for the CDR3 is TGTGCCTCCCAGGGGGCCGTGGGCACTGAAGCTTTCTTT.

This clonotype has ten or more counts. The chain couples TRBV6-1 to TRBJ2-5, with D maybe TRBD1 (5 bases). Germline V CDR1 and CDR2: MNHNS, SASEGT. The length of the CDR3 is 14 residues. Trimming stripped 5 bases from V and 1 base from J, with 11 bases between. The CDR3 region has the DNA TGTGCCAGCAGTTTGAGGACAACCCAAGAGACCCAGTACTTC. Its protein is CASSLRTTQETQYF.

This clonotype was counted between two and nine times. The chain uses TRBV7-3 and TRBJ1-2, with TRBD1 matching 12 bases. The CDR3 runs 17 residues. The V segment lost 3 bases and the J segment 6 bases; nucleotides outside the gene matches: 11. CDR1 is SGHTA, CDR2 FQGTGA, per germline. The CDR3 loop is CASSLGTPGQGADGYTF. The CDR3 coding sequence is TGTGCCAGCAGCTTGGGGACCCCGGGACAGGGGGCGGATGGCTACACCTTC.

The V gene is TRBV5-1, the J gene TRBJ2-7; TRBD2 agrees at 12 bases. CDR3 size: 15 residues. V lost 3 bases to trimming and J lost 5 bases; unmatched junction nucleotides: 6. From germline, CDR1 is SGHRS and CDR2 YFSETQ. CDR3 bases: TGCGCCAGCAGCTCGCGGACTAGCGGGAAGGACGAGCAGTACTTC. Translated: CASSSRTSGKDEQYF.

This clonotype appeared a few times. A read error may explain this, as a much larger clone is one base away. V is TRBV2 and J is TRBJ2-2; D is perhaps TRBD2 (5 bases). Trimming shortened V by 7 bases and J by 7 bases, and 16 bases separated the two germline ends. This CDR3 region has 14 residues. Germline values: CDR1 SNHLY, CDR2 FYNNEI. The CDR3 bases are TGTGCCAGCAATTACGGGGATATAGGCGGGGAGCTGTTTTTT. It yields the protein CASNYGDIGGELFF. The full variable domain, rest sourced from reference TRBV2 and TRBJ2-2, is EPEVTQTPSHQVTQMGQEVILRCVPISNHLYFYWYRQILGQKVEFLVSFYNNEISEKSEIFDDQFSVERPDGSNFTLKIRSTKLEDSAMYFCASNYGDIGGELFFGEGSRLTVL.

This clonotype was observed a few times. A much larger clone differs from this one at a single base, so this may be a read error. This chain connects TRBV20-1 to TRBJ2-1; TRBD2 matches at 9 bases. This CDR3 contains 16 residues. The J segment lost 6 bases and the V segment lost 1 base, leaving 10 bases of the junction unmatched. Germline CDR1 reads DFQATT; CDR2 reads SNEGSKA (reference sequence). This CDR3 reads CSARGSRGGALNEQFF. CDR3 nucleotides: TGCAGTGCTAGAGGGTCGCGGGGGGGGGCTCTCAATGAGCAGTTCTTC.

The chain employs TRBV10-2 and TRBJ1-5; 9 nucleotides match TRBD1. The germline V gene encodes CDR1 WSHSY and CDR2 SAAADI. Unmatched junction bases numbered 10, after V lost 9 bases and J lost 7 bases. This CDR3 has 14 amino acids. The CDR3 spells CASSYRGPRQPQHF. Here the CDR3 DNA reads TGCGCCAGTAGTTACAGGGGGCCAAGGCAGCCCCAGCATTTT.

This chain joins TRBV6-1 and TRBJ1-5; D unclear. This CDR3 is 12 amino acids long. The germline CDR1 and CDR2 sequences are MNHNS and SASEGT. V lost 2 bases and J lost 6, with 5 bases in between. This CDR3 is CASSESRQPQHF. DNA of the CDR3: TGTGCCAGCAGTGAATCCCGTCAGCCCCAGCATTTT.

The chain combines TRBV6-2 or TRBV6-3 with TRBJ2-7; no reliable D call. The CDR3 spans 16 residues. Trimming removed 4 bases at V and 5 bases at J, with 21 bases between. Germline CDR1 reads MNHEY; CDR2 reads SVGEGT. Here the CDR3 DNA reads TGTGCCAGCAGTTCCAAAAACCGGGTCCCCTGGAACGAGCAGTACTTC. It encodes CASSSKNRVPWNEQYF.

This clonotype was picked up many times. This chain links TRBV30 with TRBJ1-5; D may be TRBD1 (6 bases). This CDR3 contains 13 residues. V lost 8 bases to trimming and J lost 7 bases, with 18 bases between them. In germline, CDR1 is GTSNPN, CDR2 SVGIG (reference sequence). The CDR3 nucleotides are TGTGCCGGCGGCGGGGGGCAAAGGCAGCCCCAGCATTTT. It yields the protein CAGGGGQRQPQHF.

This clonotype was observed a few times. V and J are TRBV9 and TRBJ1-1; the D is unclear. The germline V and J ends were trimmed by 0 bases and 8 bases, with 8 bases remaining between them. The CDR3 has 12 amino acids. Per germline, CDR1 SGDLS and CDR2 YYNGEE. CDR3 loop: CASSVGGREAFF. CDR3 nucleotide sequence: TGTGCCAGCAGCGTAGGTGGGAGGGAAGCTTTCTTT.

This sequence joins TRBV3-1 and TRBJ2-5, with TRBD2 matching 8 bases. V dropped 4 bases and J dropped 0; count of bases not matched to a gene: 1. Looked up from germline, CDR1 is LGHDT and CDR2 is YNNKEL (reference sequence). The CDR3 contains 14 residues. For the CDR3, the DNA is TGTGCCAGCAGCCCCGGGGGGGACCAAGAGACCCAGTACTTC. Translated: CASSPGGDQETQYF.

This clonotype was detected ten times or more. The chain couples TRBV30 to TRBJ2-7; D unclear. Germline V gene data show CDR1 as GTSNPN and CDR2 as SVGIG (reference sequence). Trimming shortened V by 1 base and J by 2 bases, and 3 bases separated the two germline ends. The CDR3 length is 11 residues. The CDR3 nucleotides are TGTGCCTGGAGTGGGGCCTACGAGCAGTACTTC. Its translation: CAWSGAYEQYF. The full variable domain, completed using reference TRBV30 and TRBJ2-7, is SQTIHQWPATLVQPVGSPLSLECTVEGTSNPNLYWYRQAAGRGLQLLFYSVGIGQISSEVPQNLSASRPQDRQFILSSKKLLLSDSGFYLCAWSGAYEQYFGPGTRLTVT.

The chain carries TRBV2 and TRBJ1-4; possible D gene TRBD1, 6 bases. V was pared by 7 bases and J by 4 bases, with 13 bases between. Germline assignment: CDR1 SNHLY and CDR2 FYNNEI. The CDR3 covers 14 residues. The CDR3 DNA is TGTGCCAGCAATGGAAGGGGGGGTAATGAAAAACTGTTTTTT. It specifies CASNGRGGNEKLFF.

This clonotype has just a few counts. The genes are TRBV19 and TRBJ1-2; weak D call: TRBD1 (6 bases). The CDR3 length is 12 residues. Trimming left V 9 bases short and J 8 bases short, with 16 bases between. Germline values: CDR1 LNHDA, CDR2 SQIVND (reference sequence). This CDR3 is CASSQGIQGYTF. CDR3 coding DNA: TGTGCCAGCTCCCAGGGGATTCAGGGCTACACCTTC.

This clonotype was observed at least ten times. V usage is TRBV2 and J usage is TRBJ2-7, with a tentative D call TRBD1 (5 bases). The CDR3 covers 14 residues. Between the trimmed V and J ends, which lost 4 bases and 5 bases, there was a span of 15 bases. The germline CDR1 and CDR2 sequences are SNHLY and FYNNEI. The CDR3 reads CASSVGALRNEQYF. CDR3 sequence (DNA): TGTGCCAGCAGTGTTGGGGCCTTAAGGAACGAGCAGTACTTC.

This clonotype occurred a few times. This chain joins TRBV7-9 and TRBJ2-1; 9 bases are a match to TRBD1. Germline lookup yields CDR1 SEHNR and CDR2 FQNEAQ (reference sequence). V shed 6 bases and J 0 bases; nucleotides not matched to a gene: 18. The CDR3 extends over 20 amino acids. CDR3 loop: CASRHRPGQGRGGSYNEQFF. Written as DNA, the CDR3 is TGTGCCAGCAGACACCGGCCGGGACAGGGTAGGGGGGGCTCCTACAATGAGCAGTTCTTC.

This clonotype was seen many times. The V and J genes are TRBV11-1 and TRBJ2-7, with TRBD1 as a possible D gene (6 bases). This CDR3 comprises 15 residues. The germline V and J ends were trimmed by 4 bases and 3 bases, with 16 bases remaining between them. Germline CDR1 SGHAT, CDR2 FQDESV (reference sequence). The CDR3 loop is CASSSPDRNVYEQYF. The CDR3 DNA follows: TGTGCCAGCAGCTCACCAGACAGGAACGTCTACGAGCAGTACTTC.

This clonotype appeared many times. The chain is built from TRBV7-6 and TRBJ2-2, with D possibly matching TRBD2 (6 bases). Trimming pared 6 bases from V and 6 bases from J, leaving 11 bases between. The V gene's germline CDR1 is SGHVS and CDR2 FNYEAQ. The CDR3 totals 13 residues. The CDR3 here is CASSRELPGELFF. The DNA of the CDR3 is TGTGCCAGCAGTCGGGAGCTCCCCGGGGAGCTGTTTTTT.

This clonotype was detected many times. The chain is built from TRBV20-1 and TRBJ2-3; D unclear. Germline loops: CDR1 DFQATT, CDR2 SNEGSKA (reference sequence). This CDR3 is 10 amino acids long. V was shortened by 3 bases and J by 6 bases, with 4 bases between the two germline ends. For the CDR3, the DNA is TGCAGTGCTAGTCGTGATACGCAGTATTTT. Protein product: CSASRDTQYF.

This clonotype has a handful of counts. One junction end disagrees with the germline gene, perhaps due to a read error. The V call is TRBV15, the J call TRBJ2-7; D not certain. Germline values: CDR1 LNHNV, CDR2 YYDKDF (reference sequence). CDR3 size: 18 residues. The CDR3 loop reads CATSRARRAGRGSYKQYF. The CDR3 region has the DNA TGTGCCACCAGCAGAGCCCGGCGTGCAGGAAGAGGCTCCTACAAGCAGTACTTC.

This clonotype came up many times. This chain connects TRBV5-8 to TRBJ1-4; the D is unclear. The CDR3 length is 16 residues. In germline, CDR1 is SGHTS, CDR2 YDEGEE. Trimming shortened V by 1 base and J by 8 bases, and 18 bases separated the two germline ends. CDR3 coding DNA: TGTGCCAGCAGCTTGCTGGTTACGGGATTGGTCGAAAAACTGTTTTTT. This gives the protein CASSLLVTGLVEKLFF.

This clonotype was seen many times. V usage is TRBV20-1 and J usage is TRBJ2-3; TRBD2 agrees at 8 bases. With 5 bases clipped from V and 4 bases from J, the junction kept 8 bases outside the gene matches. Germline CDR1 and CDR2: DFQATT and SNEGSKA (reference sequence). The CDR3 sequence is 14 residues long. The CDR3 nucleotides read TGCAGTGCTGTCCCCGGGGGGGCCTCAGATACGCAGTATTTT. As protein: CSAVPGGASDTQYF.

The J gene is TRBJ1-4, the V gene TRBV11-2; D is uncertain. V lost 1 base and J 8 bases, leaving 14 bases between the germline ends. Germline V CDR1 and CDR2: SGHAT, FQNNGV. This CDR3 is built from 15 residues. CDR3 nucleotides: TGTGCCAGCAGCTTAGGTCTTTCCCTAAGGGAAAAACTGTTTTTT. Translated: CASSLGLSLREKLFF.

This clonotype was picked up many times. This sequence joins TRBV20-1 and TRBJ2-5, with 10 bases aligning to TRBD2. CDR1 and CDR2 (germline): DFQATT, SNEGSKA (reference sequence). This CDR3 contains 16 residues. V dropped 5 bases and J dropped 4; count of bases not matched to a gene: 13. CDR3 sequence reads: CSAPIAGGVGGETQYF. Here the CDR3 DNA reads TGCAGTGCTCCGATAGCGGGGGGCGTCGGTGGAGAGACCCAGTACTTC.

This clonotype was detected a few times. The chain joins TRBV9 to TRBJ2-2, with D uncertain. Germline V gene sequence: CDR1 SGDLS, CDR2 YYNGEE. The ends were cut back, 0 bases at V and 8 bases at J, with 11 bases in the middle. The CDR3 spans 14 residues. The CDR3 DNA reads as TGTGCCAGCAGCGTAGTACCTTTTTCAGGGGAGCTGTTTTTT. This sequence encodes CASSVVPFSGELFF.